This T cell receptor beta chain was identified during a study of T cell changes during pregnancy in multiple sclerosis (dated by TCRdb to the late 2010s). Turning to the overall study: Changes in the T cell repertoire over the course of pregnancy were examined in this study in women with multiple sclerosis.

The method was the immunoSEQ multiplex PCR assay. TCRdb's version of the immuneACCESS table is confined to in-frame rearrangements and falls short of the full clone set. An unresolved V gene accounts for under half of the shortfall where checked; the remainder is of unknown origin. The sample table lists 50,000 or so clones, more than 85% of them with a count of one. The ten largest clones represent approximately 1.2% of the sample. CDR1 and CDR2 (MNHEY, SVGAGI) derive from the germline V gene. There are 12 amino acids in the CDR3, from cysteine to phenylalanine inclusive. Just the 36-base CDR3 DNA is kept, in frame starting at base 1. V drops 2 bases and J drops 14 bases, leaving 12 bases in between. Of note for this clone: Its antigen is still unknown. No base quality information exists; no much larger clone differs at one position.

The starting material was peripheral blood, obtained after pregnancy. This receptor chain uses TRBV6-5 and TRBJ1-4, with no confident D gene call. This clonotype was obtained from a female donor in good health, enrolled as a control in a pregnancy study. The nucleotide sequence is TGTGCCAGCAGTTACGAGGGATCGTTCCTGTTTTTT. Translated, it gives CASSYEGSFLFF.